Below are 27 T cell receptor beta chains sequenced from a single sample in a study of T cell responses to AZD1222 COVID-19 vaccine. The assay was immunoSEQ multiplex PCR, and TCRdb's table has in-frame clones only and misses some. The data contain about 170,000 clones, just under 95% of them singletons. The sample was peripheral blood, taken on day 0 of AZD1222 vaccination. Every receptor here comes from an adult in good health.

Here the CDR3 reads CASSGPNTEAFF. As DNA, the CDR3 is TGCGCCAGCAGTGGGCCGAACACTGAAGCTTTCTTT. This chain links TRBV10-2 with TRBJ1-1; D gene uncertain. This CDR3 contains 12 residues. CDR1 is WSHSY and CDR2 is SAAADI in the germline V gene. V was pared by 4 bases and J by 1 base, with 4 bases between.

The rearrangement links TRBV5-8 to TRBJ1-4; D is unclear. CDR3 length equals 14 residues. The germline V gene encodes CDR1 SGHTS and CDR2 YDEGEE. Between the trimmed V and J ends, which lost 4 bases and 7 bases, there was a span of 14 bases. The CDR3 here is CASSRRYLGEKLFF. CDR3 DNA sequence: TGTGCCAGCAGCAGGCGATACCTAGGTGAAAAACTGTTTTTT.

This rearrangement joins TRBV6-5 to TRBJ2-3; D might be TRBD2 (6 bases). The CDR3 contains 15 residues. Germline CDR1 is MNHEY and CDR2 is SVGAGI. V lost 0 bases and J 9 bases, leaving 16 bases between the germline ends. This chain's CDR3 is CASSYSAVGRGTQYF. CDR3 in DNA: TGTGCCAGCAGTTACTCCGCGGTGGGGCGGGGAACGCAGTATTTT.

The genes are TRBV27 and TRBJ2-7; a possible D gene is TRBD1 (5 bases). V lost 0 bases, J lost 1 base, and 7 bases lay in between. This CDR3 region has 14 residues. Germline CDR1 is MNHEY and CDR2 is SMNVEV (reference sequence). CDR3 in amino acids: CASSLSRVSYEQYF. In DNA form, the CDR3 reads TGTGCCAGCAGTTTATCCAGGGTATCCTACGAGCAGTACTTC.

V is TRBV2 and J is TRBJ1-5; the D gene is possibly TRBD1 (5 bases). From germline, CDR1 is SNHLY and CDR2 FYNNEI. Trimming left V 4 bases short and J 6 bases short, with 16 bases between. The CDR3 is 15 amino acids. CDR3 bases: TGTGCCAGCAGTGTACAGGCAGGGCCAAGTCAGCCCCAGCATTTT. As protein: CASSVQAGPSQPQHF. The full variable domain, rest sourced from reference TRBV2 and TRBJ1-5, is EPEVTQTPSHQVTQMGQEVILRCVPISNHLYFYWYRQILGQKVEFLVSFYNNEISEKSEIFDDQFSVERPDGSNFTLKIRSTKLEDSAMYFCASSVQAGPSQPQHFGDGTRLSIL.

The V call is TRBV12-3 or TRBV12-4, the J call TRBJ1-2; D gene unclear. V was shortened by 6 bases and J by 5 bases, with 13 bases between the two germline ends. CDR3 length equals 13 residues. In nucleotides, the CDR3 is TGTGCCAGCAGGCGGAAGGGTGGGTATGGCTACACCTTC. Translated, it gives CASRRKGGYGYTF.

The chain recombines TRBV6-2 or TRBV6-3 with TRBJ1-5; no clear D gene. Germline CDR1 is MNHEY and CDR2 is SVGEGT. CDR3 length equals 15 residues. Trimming removed 4 bases from V and 0 bases from J, with 10 bases in between. The CDR3, as DNA: TGTGCCAGCAGTTCGGGCGTGTATAGCAATCAGCCCCAGCATTTT. Its translation: CASSSGVYSNQPQHF.

V is TRBV9 and J is TRBJ2-5, with D perhaps given as TRBD1 or TRBD2 (5 bases each). The V end lost 0 bases, the J end lost 2 bases, and 8 bases lay between the germline ends. CDR1 and CDR2 from the germline V gene are SGDLS and YYNGEE. The CDR3 sequence is 14 residues long. In DNA, the CDR3 is TGTGCCAGCAGCGTAGGAGGGGTGCAAGAGACCCAGTACTTC. As protein: CASSVGGVQETQYF.

The genes are TRBV11-3 and TRBJ1-1, with 7 positions matching TRBD1. The V and J ends lost 4 bases and 4 bases, in that order; junction bases with no gene match: 6. The CDR3 totals 14 residues. Germline-derived CDR1 and CDR2 are SGHNT and YENEEA. CDR3: CASSSGGGLTEAFF. The CDR3 bases are TGTGCCAGCAGCTCAGGGGGGGGCCTCACTGAAGCTTTCTTT.

The rearrangement links TRBV27 to TRBJ2-1; D uncertain. Germline CDR1 MNHEY, CDR2 SMNVEV (reference sequence). V lost 5 bases and J 3 bases, leaving 11 bases between the germline ends. The CDR3 totals 14 residues. This CDR3 reads CASSPRLGYNEQFF. As DNA, the CDR3 is TGTGCCAGCAGTCCCCGACTCGGCTACAATGAGCAGTTCTTC.

V is TRBV21-1 and J is TRBJ2-1; the table's D call TRBD1 went unverified against the DNA. TRBV21-1 is reported as a pseudogene. The CDR3 contains 15 residues. CDR3 region: CASSKGQGARDEQFF. DNA of the CDR3: TGTGCCAGCAGCAAAGGACAGGGGGCGAGGGATGAGCAGTTCTTC.

The chain couples TRBV7-9 to TRBJ1-1; 8 bases align to TRBD1. The CDR3 contains 14 residues. Germline V CDR1 and CDR2: SEHNR, FQNEAQ (reference sequence). V gave up 1 base and J gave up 4 bases; unmatched junction bases: 2. The CDR3 sequence is CASSLGQGSTEAFF. CDR3 nucleotide sequence: TGTGCCAGCAGCTTAGGACAGGGGAGCACTGAAGCTTTCTTT. Using reference TRBV7-9 and TRBJ1-1 for the parts outside the CDR3, the full variable domain is DTGVSQNPRHKITKRGQNVTFRCDPISEHNRLYWYRQTLGQGPEFLTYFQNEAQLEKSRLLSDRFSAERPKGSFSTLEIQRTEQGDSAMYLCASSLGQGSTEAFFGQGTRLTVV.

The genes are TRBV7-2 and TRBJ1-2, with no clear D. The V and J ends lost 1 base and 4 bases respectively, with 7 bases between them. Germline CDR1 is SGHTA and CDR2 is FQGNSA. The CDR3 has 13 amino acids. CDR3 amino acids: CASSLGHGYGYTF. Written as DNA, the CDR3 is TGTGCCAGCAGCTTAGGTCACGGCTATGGCTACACCTTC.

The J gene is TRBJ1-6, the V gene TRBV9, with TRBD1 as a possible D gene (5 bases). V was cut by 3 bases and J by 5 bases, with 12 bases left in between. Germline loops: CDR1 SGDLS, CDR2 YYNGEE. CDR3 length: 15 residues. CDR3 in amino acids: CASSDGTANNSPLHF. The DNA for the CDR3 is TGTGCCAGCAGCGACGGGACGGCAAATAATTCACCCCTCCACTTT.

The J gene is TRBJ1-6, the V gene TRBV21-1. TRBV21-1 is a pseudogene segment. CDR3 size: 15 residues. CDR3 nucleotides: TGTGCCAGCAGCAAATTTAAGGATTGGGATTCACCCCTCCACTTT. Its protein is CASSKFKDWDSPLHF.

The chain has TRBV29-1 and TRBJ2-3, with 8 bases that match TRBD2. This CDR3 has 19 amino acids. Trimming at V came to 1 base and at J to 7 bases, leaving 22 bases not matched to a gene. In germline, CDR1 is SQVTM, CDR2 ANQGSEA. The CDR3 nucleotides read TGCAGCGTTGAAGGGGGGACTTTAGGAGTAGCGGGGTTACAAAATACGCAGTATTTT. Its protein product is CSVEGGTLGVAGLQNTQYF.

This clone was found many times. This chain links TRBV7-3 with TRBJ2-7, with D possibly matching TRBD2 (7 bases). V was shortened by 4 bases and J by 7 bases, with 23 bases between the two germline ends. The germline CDR1 and CDR2 sequences are SGHTA and FQGTGA. The CDR3 runs to 16 residues. CDR3 residues: CASSWTGTPEGGEQYF. For the CDR3, the DNA is TGTGCCAGCAGCTGGACCGGGACACCTGAGGGAGGGGAGCAGTACTTC.

The chain is built from TRBV6-5 and TRBJ2-7; D is perhaps TRBD1 or TRBD2 (6 bases each). Trimming removed 1 base at V and 3 bases at J, with 16 bases between. The CDR3 loop spans 16 amino acids. The germline V gene encodes CDR1 MNHEY and CDR2 SVGAGI. The CDR3 reads CASSYWGATGSYEQYF. Written as DNA, the CDR3 is TGTGCCAGCAGTTACTGGGGGGCTACGGGGAGCTACGAGCAGTACTTC.

The chain has TRBV6-5 and TRBJ1-1; D is possibly TRBD1 (6 bases). CDR1 is MNHEY, CDR2 SVGAGI, per germline. The CDR3 totals 13 residues. Trimming removed 5 bases at V and 4 bases at J, with 11 bases between. The CDR3 DNA sequence: TGTGCCAGCAGTCCCGGACAGCCCACTGAAGCTTTCTTT. Translated: CASSPGQPTEAFF.

The rearrangement uses TRBV6-6 and TRBJ2-5, with no clear D. V was clipped by 0 bases and J by 1 base, with 6 bases between them. The CDR3 contains 14 residues. Germline lookup yields CDR1 MNHNY and CDR2 SVGAGI (reference sequence). CDR3: CASSYSGSQETQYF. The CDR3 region has the DNA TGTGCCAGCAGTTACTCGGGGTCCCAAGAGACCCAGTACTTC.

The rearrangement joins TRBV9 to TRBJ1-6; TRBD1 aligns across 10 bases. CDR1 and CDR2 (germline): SGDLS, YYNGEE. The V and J ends lost 4 bases and 9 bases, in that order; junction bases with no gene match: 7. The CDR3 is 15 residues long. CDR3 in amino acids: CASSPQDRGSSPLHF. The CDR3 nucleotides are TGTGCCAGCAGCCCCCAGGACAGGGGGAGTTCACCCCTCCACTTT. The whole variable domain, filled in from reference TRBV9 and TRBJ1-6, reads DSGVTQTPKHLITATGQRVTLRCSPRSGDLSVYWYQQSLDQGLQFLIQYYNGEERAKGNILERFSAQQFPDLHSELNLSSLELGDSALYFCASSPQDRGSSPLHFGNGTRLTVT.

The chain recombines TRBV18 with TRBJ2-5; 9 bases line up with TRBD2. With V trimmed by 1 base and J by 2 bases, 2 bases remained unmatched. This CDR3 comprises 15 residues. Germline assignment: CDR1 KGHSH and CDR2 LQKENI. CDR3 residues: CASSPLAGVQETQYF. For the CDR3, the DNA is TGTGCCAGCTCACCACTAGCGGGGGTACAAGAGACCCAGTACTTC.

The CDR3 is CANWGRLETQYF. The CDR3 nucleotides read TGTGCCAATTGGGGTCGGTTGGAGACCCAGTACTTC. The rearrangement links TRBV27 to TRBJ2-5; D not certain. V lost 10 bases to trimming and J lost 5 bases, with 14 bases between them. Germline V gives CDR1 MNHEY, CDR2 SMNVEV (reference sequence). The CDR3 has 12 amino acids.

The J gene is TRBJ1-2, the V gene TRBV27; D not resolved. CDR1 MNHEY and CDR2 SMNVEV come from the germline V gene (reference sequence). V gave up 3 bases and J gave up 3 bases, with 11 bases separating them. The CDR3 has 14 amino acids. The CDR3 loop reads CASSLDGTYYGYTF. The CDR3, as DNA: TGTGCCAGCAGTTTGGACGGAACCTACTATGGCTACACCTTC.

V gene TRBV3-1 (or the pseudogene TRBV3-2) combines with J gene TRBJ2-7; 14 nucleotides match TRBD2. This CDR3 is 15 amino acids long. Germline V gene data show CDR1 as LGHDT and CDR2 as YNNKEL (reference sequence). Germline trimming cut 4 bases from V and 4 bases from J; bases unmatched to any gene: 3. In DNA form, the CDR3 reads TGTGCCAGCAGCCCCGGGACTAGCGGGAGATACGAGCAGTACTTC. Protein sequence: CASSPGTSGRYEQYF.

This chain links TRBV6-5 with TRBJ2-1, with 7 bases that match TRBD2. This CDR3 region has 15 residues. The junction had 8 bases not matched to a gene; V was cut back by 6 bases and J by 3 bases. Germline-derived CDR1 and CDR2 are MNHEY and SVGAGI. CDR3 amino acids: CASRGAGLGYNEQFF. CDR3 nucleotide sequence: TGTGCCAGCAGGGGAGCGGGACTGGGCTACAATGAGCAGTTCTTC.

The rearrangement uses TRBV14 and TRBJ1-2; D might be TRBD1 (6 bases). V lost 5 bases to trimming and J lost 2 bases, with 21 bases between them. The germline gives CDR1 SGHDN, CDR2 FVKESK. This CDR3 is built from 17 residues. CDR3 loop: CASSNRGQPRSNYGYTF. In DNA form, the CDR3 reads TGTGCCAGCAGCAACCGCGGACAGCCCCGCTCCAACTATGGCTACACCTTC.